These 27 T cell receptor beta chains were sequenced from one sample in a study of beta chain features in type 1 diabetes. Reverse transcription of all isolated RNA meant that expressed TCRB transcripts were sequenced. Measured with immunoSEQ multiplex PCR; TCRdb has only the in-frame clones, and not every one. Of about 350,000 clones in the sample, about 20% were seen once. Input material: naive CD4+ T cells from blood. Receptors originate from a woman aged 18-29 years in good health.

This rearrangement joins TRBV7-2 to TRBJ2-7; 7 nucleotides align to TRBD2. Germline V lookup: CDR1 SGHTA, CDR2 FQGNSA. V trimming: 3 bases; J trimming: 5 bases; junction bases outside the gene matches: 1. This CDR3 is built from 12 residues. The CDR3 nucleotides are TGTGCCAGCAGCTTTGCGGGGGACGAGCAGTACTTC. Protein product: CASSFAGDEQYF.

The chain recombines TRBV14 with TRBJ1-1; tentative D call: TRBD1 (5 bases). Per the germline V gene, CDR1 is SGHDN and CDR2 is FVKESK. The CDR3 has 12 residues. V was cut by 1 base and J by 11 bases, with 11 bases left in between. Here the CDR3 DNA reads TGTGCCAGCAGCCAAGCCGCGGGGCGTGCTTTCTTT. Protein product: CASSQAAGRAFF.

This clone was counted between two and nine times. The chain has TRBV29-1 and TRBJ1-4; no clear D gene. Germline CDR1 reads SQVTM; CDR2 reads ANQGSEA. The ends were cut back, 1 base at V and 12 bases at J, with 12 bases in the middle. The CDR3 covers 12 residues. CDR3 sequence reads: CSVEGAASELFF. In DNA, the CDR3 is TGCAGCGTTGAAGGGGCAGCCTCGGAACTGTTTTTT.

Worth noting for this clone: The sample contains more than one DNA sequence encoding this CDR3. CDR3 amino acids: CASSLIDEQFF. The CDR3 bases are TGCGCCAGCAGCTTGATAGATGAGCAGTTCTTC. The chain joins TRBV5-1 to TRBJ2-1; D is uncertain. Looked up from germline, CDR1 is SGHRS and CDR2 is YFSETQ. The CDR3 length is 11 residues. V lost 1 base and J 8 bases, leaving 4 bases between the germline ends.

This clone showed up just a few times. The V call is TRBV7-9, the J call TRBJ2-3, with TRBD2 as a possible D gene (5 bases). From germline, CDR1 is SEHNR and CDR2 FQNEAQ (reference sequence). The CDR3 contains 16 residues. V was shortened by 2 bases and J by 0 bases, with 12 bases between the two germline ends. CDR3: CASSLLPAASTDTQYF. In DNA, the CDR3 is TGTGCCAGCAGCTTACTTCCAGCGGCTAGCACAGATACGCAGTATTTT.

In the case of this clone: An end of the junction differs from the germline gene, which may be a read error. The rearrangement joins TRBV6-5 to TRBJ2-3; D uncertain. The CDR3 spans 12 residues. Germline CDR1 MNHEY, CDR2 SVGAGI. The CDR3 nucleotides are TGTGTGGCCGGCCTAGGCACGGATACGCAGTATTTT. This gives the protein CVAGLGTDTQYF.

This clone was counted once. The junction shows a germline mismatch at one end, possibly a read error. The V gene is TRBV11-3, the J gene TRBJ2-2, with 8 bases identical to TRBD1. CDR1 is SGHNT, CDR2 YENEEA, per germline. The CDR3 runs to 15 residues. The CDR3 region is CASRLRQGNTGKLFF. The CDR3, as DNA: TGTGCCAGCAGATTACGACAGGGGAACACCGGGAAGCTGTTTTTT.

The chain combines TRBV5-1 with TRBJ2-1; 10 bases are a match to TRBD1. There are 16 residues in the CDR3. Per the germline V gene, CDR1 is SGHRS and CDR2 is YFSETQ. V lost 4 bases, J lost 10 bases, and 14 bases stayed unmatched. The CDR3 region is CASSLRQGARMHEQFF. The CDR3 DNA is TGCGCCAGCAGCCTACGACAGGGGGCCCGTATGCACGAGCAGTTCTTC.

This clone has ten or more counts. The V gene is TRBV29-1, the J gene TRBJ2-5; D is ambiguous. Per germline, CDR1 SQVTM and CDR2 ANQGSEA. Trimming left V 3 bases short and J 5 bases short, with 4 bases between. CDR3 size: 10 residues. The CDR3 here is CSVEQETQYF. CDR3 nucleotide sequence: TGCAGCGTTGAGCAGGAGACCCAGTACTTC.

This clone was observed once. The chain uses TRBV5-4 and TRBJ2-5; tentative D call: TRBD2 (5 bases). V shed 0 bases and J shed 4 bases, with 16 bases lying between them. Germline assignment: CDR1 SGHNT and CDR2 YYREEE (reference sequence). The CDR3 has 16 residues. The chain's CDR3 is CASSLVVGSGSETQYF. The DNA for the CDR3 is TGTGCCAGCAGCTTGGTGGTTGGGAGTGGCTCAGAGACCCAGTACTTC.

The chain couples TRBV20-1 to TRBJ2-7; weak D call: TRBD2 (5 bases). CDR3 length: 10 residues. V was trimmed by 6 bases and J by 10 bases, leaving 13 bases between them. CDR1 is DFQATT and CDR2 is SNEGSKA in the germline V gene (reference sequence). CDR3 region: CSAQYSEQYF. The CDR3 nucleotides read TGCAGTGCCCAATATAGCGAACAGTACTTC.

This chain links TRBV11-2 with TRBJ1-1, with D uncertain. CDR3 size: 13 residues. V was cut by 6 bases and J by 0 bases, with 8 bases left in between. Germline loops: CDR1 SGHAT, CDR2 FQNNGV. The CDR3 nucleotides are TGTGCCAGCAGGTCACGGTTGAACACTGAAGCTTTCTTT. It encodes CASRSRLNTEAFF.

The chain carries TRBV7-9 and TRBJ2-1; 10 nucleotides line up with TRBD2. The V gene end was trimmed by 4 bases and the J gene end by 2 bases; junction bases not matched to a gene: 8. Germline CDR1 and CDR2: SEHNR and FQNEAQ (reference sequence). This CDR3 has 17 amino acids. Here the CDR3 DNA reads TGTGCCAGCAGCTCACTCTTAGCGGGGGGCCCCTACAATGAGCAGTTCTTC. Protein product: CASSSLLAGGPYNEQFF.

In its sample, this clone was seen a few times. This sample also contains other DNA sequences that code for the same CDR3. The chain employs TRBV30 and TRBJ2-7, with D hard to call. Germline V gene data show CDR1 as GTSNPN and CDR2 as SVGIG (reference sequence). V lost 2 bases, J lost 6 bases, and 8 bases lay in between. The CDR3 is made up of 11 amino acids. This chain's CDR3 is CAWSSRSEQYF. The CDR3 bases are TGTGCCTGGAGTAGCCGGAGCGAGCAGTACTTC.

The chain recombines TRBV20-1 with TRBJ1-1; tentatively, D is TRBD1 (6 bases). Trimming stripped 3 bases from V and 14 bases from J, with 16 bases between. The CDR3 has 11 amino acids. The germline V gene encodes CDR1 DFQATT and CDR2 SNEGSKA (reference sequence). The CDR3 DNA is TGCAGTGCTAGTGATCCCGGGACACGGTTCTTT. Encoded protein: CSASDPGTRFF.

This clone was counted only a few times. V gene TRBV11-2 combines with J gene TRBJ2-1; TRBD2 agrees at 9 bases. The CDR3 runs 15 residues. CDR1 is SGHAT and CDR2 is FQNNGV in the germline V gene. Trimming took 0 bases from V and 11 from J; bases not matched to a gene: 8. The CDR3: CASSLEISGSSKQFF. The CDR3 nucleotides read TGTGCCAGCAGCTTAGAGATTAGCGGGAGTTCAAAGCAGTTCTTC.

This clone turned up a few times. The chain uses TRBV5-1 and TRBJ2-5; D is ambiguous. This CDR3 contains 13 residues. V lost 2 bases to trimming and J lost 0 bases, with 5 bases between them. Germline CDR1 is SGHRS and CDR2 is YFSETQ. CDR3 protein: CASSFNDQETQYF. CDR3 DNA: TGCGCCAGCAGCTTTAATGACCAAGAGACCCAGTACTTC.

V is TRBV6-6 and J is TRBJ2-7; 7 nucleotides match TRBD1. The CDR3 has 16 amino acids. V lost 6 bases, J lost 5 bases, and 16 bases stayed unmatched. Germline CDR1 reads MNHNY; CDR2 reads SVGAGI (reference sequence). This CDR3 reads CASRPTGAKAVHEQYF. The CDR3 DNA is TGTGCCAGCAGACCTACAGGGGCAAAGGCCGTCCACGAGCAGTACTTC.

The V gene is TRBV4-1, the J gene TRBJ2-3; no clear D gene. The CDR3 is 14 residues long. The germline V gene encodes CDR1 MGHRA and CDR2 YSYEKL. V was pared by 6 bases and J by 3 bases, with 13 bases between. The CDR3 protein is CASRNPRKTDTQYF. In nucleotides, the CDR3 is TGCGCCAGCAGGAATCCCAGGAAAACAGATACGCAGTATTTT.

This clone appeared a few times. The chain recombines TRBV11-3 with TRBJ2-7; TRBD1 aligns across 12 bases. The CDR3 contains 15 residues. V was clipped by 4 bases and J by 5 bases; unmatched bases: 6. Germline CDR1 is SGHNT and CDR2 is YENEEA. The CDR3 nucleotides read TGTGCCAGCAGCTCTCCGGGACAGGGGGCAGACGAGCAGTACTTC. Its translation is CASSSPGQGADEQYF.

The chain has TRBV29-1 and TRBJ2-3, with D possibly TRBD2 on 5 matching bases. The CDR3 sequence is 16 residues long. V dropped 4 bases and J dropped 3 bases, with 20 bases sitting between them. The germline V gene has CDR1 SQVTM and CDR2 ANQGSEA. This CDR3 is CSVGDTRGVATDTQYF. The CDR3 DNA sequence: TGCAGCGTTGGGGATACACGGGGAGTAGCGACAGATACGCAGTATTTT.

This sequence joins TRBV5-1 and TRBJ2-3, with a possible D match to TRBD2 (5 bases). V lost 4 bases and J lost 0, with 15 bases in between. From germline, CDR1 is SGHRS and CDR2 YFSETQ. The CDR3 has 16 amino acids. The CDR3 coding sequence is TGCGCCAGCAGCCAGTCACGAGGGCCTAGCACAGATACGCAGTATTTT. As protein: CASSQSRGPSTDTQYF.

There are a few counts of this clone. The chain employs TRBV29-1 and TRBJ2-7, with 9 bases aligning to TRBD1. Per the germline V gene, CDR1 is SQVTM and CDR2 is ANQGSEA. The CDR3 runs 13 residues. V shed 7 bases, J shed 3 bases, and the junction held 7 bases outside the gene matches. The CDR3 reads CSGTWTGVYEQYF. For the CDR3, the DNA is TGCAGCGGGACGTGGACAGGGGTCTACGAGCAGTACTTC.

This clone has only a few counts. The chain links TRBV9 to TRBJ1-2; TRBD1 matches 7 bases. The junction had 7 bases not matched to a gene; V was cut back by 3 bases and J by 2 bases. Per germline, CDR1 SGDLS and CDR2 YYNGEE. The length of the CDR3 is 15 residues. The CDR3 loop is CASSASTGINYGYTF. CDR3 in DNA: TGTGCCAGCAGCGCCTCGACAGGGATCAACTATGGCTACACCTTC.

This clone was seen a handful of times. CDR3 region: CASSNRFTEQYF. CDR3 DNA sequence: TGTGCCAGCAGTAACAGATTTACGGAGCAGTACTTC. The genes are TRBV2 and TRBJ2-7; D gene ambiguous. Trimming pared 5 bases from V and 7 bases from J, leaving 12 bases between. CDR1 is SNHLY, CDR2 FYNNEI, per germline. The CDR3 loop spans 12 amino acids.

This clone appeared a few times. The J gene is TRBJ2-1, the V gene TRBV9; possible D gene TRBD2, 6 bases. The CDR3 has 13 residues. Trimming removed 0 bases from V and 8 bases from J, with 9 bases in between. Germline lookup yields CDR1 SGDLS and CDR2 YYNGEE. The DNA for the CDR3 is TGTGCCAGCAGCGTAGAAGCGGGTGATGAGCAGTTCTTC. The encoded protein is CASSVEAGDEQFF.

This clone was seen a handful of times. The CDR3 spells CASSLWGQGTNTEAFF. In nucleotides, the CDR3 is TGCGCCAGCAGCTTGTGGGGACAGGGCACGAACACTGAAGCTTTCTTT. The chain couples TRBV5-1 to TRBJ1-1; the match to TRBD1 covers 9 bases. The CDR3 spans 16 residues. Germline values: CDR1 SGHRS, CDR2 YFSETQ. After removal of 1 base from V and 1 base from J, the junction contained 5 bases not matched to a gene.